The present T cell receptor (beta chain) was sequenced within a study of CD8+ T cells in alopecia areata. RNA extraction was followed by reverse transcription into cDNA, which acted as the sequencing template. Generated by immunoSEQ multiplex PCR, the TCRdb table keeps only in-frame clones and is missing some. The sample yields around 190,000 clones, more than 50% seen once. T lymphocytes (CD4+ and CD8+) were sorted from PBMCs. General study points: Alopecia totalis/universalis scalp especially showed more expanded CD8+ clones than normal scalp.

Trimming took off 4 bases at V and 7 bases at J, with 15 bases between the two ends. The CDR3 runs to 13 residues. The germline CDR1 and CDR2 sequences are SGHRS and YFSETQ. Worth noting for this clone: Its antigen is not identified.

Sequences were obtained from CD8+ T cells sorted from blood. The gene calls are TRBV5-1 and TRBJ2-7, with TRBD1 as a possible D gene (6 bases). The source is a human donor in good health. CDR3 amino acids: CASSLTGHQEQYF. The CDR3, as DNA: TGCGCCAGCAGCCTGACAGGTCATCAGGAGCAGTACTTC.